This T cell receptor beta chain was captured by sequencing in a study of shared clonotypes between healthy human individuals. In the study overall: Three plates were used per donor for CD4 naive, three for CD4 memory, two for CD8 naive and one for CD8 memory. Overall study findings and caveats: Donors were few, which limited the genetic and exposure-history diversity represented.

The method was immunoSEQ multiplex PCR; TCRdb's version includes in-frame clones alone and lacks a portion of them. In the table there are 800,000 to 1,200,000 clones, 75% to 80% of which are singletons. The donors were adults (healthy and HIV-negative) with no recent acute infections or vaccinations. A split of CD4+ cells into CD45RA+ naive and CD45RA-negative memory subsets was performed. This clone was observed a handful of times. Antigen specificity is unknown. The receptor's source is a man aged 18 to 29 in good health. Some clones in this sample may be carry-over from other donors' samples. Sequencing was done on a sample of memory CD4+ T cells from PBMCs. Subset reported: CD45RA-negative fraction.

The DNA for the CDR3 is TGTGCCAGCAGTGAACTATCGGTCGCCTCCGGTGCTTTCTTT. Its protein is CASSELSVASGAFF. V is TRBV6-1 and J is TRBJ1-1; D is unclear. Germline assignment: CDR1 MNHNS and CDR2 SASEGT. V dropped 2 bases and J dropped 11 bases, with 18 bases sitting between them. The CDR3 length is 14 residues.